These 2 T cell receptor beta chains originate from one sample sequenced in a study of cytomegalovirus exposure and HLA in healthy donors. Use of 60 Vbeta and 13 Jbeta primers characterized the PCR. Sequenced by immunoSEQ multiplex PCR; TCRdb stores in-frame clones only, minus some. The sample gives 150,000 to 200,000 clones, more than 80% of which show up once; around 2.8% is in the top ten. Material: PBMCs. These receptor sequences come from a woman between 50 and 59 years old in good health and CMV-seropositive.

This chain uses TRBV5-6 with TRBJ2-2, with a weak D call TRBD1 (8 bases). The CDR3 runs 17 residues. V was pared by 4 bases and J by 3 bases, with 19 bases between. Looked up from germline, CDR1 is SGHDT and CDR2 is YYEEEE. DNA of the CDR3: TGTGCCAGCAGCCCACGTCGGACAGGGAGGGACACCGGGGAGCTGTTTTTT. Amino acids: CASSPRRTGRDTGELFF.

The table lists this clone with a count of one. This chain links TRBV29-1 with TRBJ1-3; D call uncertain. V lost 4 bases, J lost 1 base, and 5 bases lay in between. The CDR3 spans 12 residues. Germline V gives CDR1 SQVTM, CDR2 ANQGSEA. The CDR3 sequence is CSVAVSGNTIYF. In nucleotides, the CDR3 is TGCAGCGTTGCGGTTTCTGGAAACACCATATATTTT.